This TCR beta chain was identified in a study of blood T cell repertoires in COVID-19. Study details: COVID-19 samples, acute and convalescent, were from the United States, Italy and Spain. Sources were T cells, B-cell-depleted T cells, or PBMCs; the material itself was cDNA or gDNA.

Under the authors' procedure: Estimation of nucleated cell counts was performed using reference gene primer amplification. The repertoire was sequenced with immunoSEQ multiplex PCR; TCRdb's copy has only in-frame clones and lacks some. Clone size and V and J calls were adopted from that table, with D and trimming inferred from the DNA. The sample holds about 130,000 clones, over 75% seen once. CDR3 length equals 15 residues. This receptor was taken from a human donor in a cohort sampled during active COVID-19. The specimen sequenced was peripheral blood. This chain joins TRBV21-1 and TRBJ2-5; TRBD1 is the table's D call and was not checked against the DNA. TRBV21-1 is assigned pseudogene status. The CDR3 spells CASSTQTGSGETQYF. Here the CDR3 DNA reads TGTGCCAGCAGCACCCAGACAGGGAGTGGGGAGACCCAGTACTTC.